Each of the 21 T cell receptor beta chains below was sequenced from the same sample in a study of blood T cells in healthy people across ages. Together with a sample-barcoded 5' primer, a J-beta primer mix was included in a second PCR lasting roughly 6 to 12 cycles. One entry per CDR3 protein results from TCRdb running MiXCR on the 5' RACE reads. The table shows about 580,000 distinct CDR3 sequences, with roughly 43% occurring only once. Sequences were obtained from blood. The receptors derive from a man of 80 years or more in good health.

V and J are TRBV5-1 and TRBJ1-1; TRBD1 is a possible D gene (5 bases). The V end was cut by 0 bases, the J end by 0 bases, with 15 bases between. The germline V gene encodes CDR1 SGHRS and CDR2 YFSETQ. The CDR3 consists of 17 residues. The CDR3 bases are TGCGCCAGCAGCTTGGCCGTCGTTCAGGGATTGAACACTGAAGCTTTCTTT. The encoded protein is CASSLAVVQGLNTEAFF.

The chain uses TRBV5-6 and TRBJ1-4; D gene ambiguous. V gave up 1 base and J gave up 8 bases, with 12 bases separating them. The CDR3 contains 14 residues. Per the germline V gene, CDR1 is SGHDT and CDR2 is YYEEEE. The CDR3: CASSLKPALEKLFF. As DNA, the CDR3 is TGTGCCAGCAGCTTGAAACCGGCGTTGGAAAAACTGTTTTTT. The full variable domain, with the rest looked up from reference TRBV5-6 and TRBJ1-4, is DAGVTQSPTHLIKTRGQQVTLRCSPKSGHDTVSWYQQALGQGPQFIFQYYEEEERQRGNFPDRFSGHQFPNYSSELNVNALLLGDSALYLCASSLKPALEKLFFGSGTQLSVL.

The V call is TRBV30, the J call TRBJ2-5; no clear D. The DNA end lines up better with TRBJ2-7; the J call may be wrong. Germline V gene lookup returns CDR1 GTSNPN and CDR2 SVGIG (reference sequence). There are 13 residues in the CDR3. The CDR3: CAWSVSARAEQYF. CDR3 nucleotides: TGTGCCTGGAGCGTATCGGCTCGGGCCGAGCAGTACTTC.

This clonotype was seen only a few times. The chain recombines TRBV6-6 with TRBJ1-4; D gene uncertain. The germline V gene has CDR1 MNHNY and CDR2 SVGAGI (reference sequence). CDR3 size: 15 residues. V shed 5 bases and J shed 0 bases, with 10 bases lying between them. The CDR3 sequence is CASSANFATNEKLFF. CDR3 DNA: TGTGCCAGCAGTGCCAACTTTGCAACTAATGAAAAACTGTTTTTT.

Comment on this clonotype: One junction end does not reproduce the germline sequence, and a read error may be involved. This chain's CDR3 is CASSLLGTGRTYEQHF. DNA for the CDR3: TGCGCCAGCAGCCTCCTAGGGACAGGGAGAACCTACGAGCAGCACTTC. The rearrangement joins TRBV5-1 to TRBJ2-7, with 9 bases aligning to TRBD1. The CDR3 is 16 residues long. Germline V gene data show CDR1 as SGHRS and CDR2 as YFSETQ. The full variable domain, with the rest looked up from reference TRBV5-1 and TRBJ2-7, is KAGVTQTPRYLIKTRGQQVTLSCSPISGHRSVSWYQQTPGQGLQFLFEYFSETQRNKGNFPGRFSGRQFSNSRSEMNVSTLELGDSALYLCASSLLGTGRTYEQHFGPGTRLTVT.

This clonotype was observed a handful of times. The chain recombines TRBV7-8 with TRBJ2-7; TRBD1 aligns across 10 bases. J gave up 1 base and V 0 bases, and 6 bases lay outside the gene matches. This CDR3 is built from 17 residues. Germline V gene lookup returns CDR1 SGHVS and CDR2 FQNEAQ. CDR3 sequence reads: CASSLAPSGQGSYEQYF. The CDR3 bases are TGTGCCAGCAGCTTAGCGCCTTCGGGACAGGGGTCCTACGAGCAGTACTTC. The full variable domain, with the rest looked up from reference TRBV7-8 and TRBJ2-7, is GAGVSQSPRYKVAKRGQDVALRCDPISGHVSLFWYQQALGQGPEFLTYFQNEAQLDKSGLPSDRFFAERPEGSVSTLKIQRTQQEDSAVYLCASSLAPSGQGSYEQYFGPGTRLTVT.

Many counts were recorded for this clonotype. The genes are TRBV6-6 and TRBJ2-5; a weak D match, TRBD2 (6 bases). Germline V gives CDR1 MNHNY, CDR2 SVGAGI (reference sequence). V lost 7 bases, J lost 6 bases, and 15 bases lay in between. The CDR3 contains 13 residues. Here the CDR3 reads CASNHAGRKTQYF. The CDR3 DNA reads TGTGCCAGCAACCACGCAGGGAGGAAGACCCAGTACTTC.

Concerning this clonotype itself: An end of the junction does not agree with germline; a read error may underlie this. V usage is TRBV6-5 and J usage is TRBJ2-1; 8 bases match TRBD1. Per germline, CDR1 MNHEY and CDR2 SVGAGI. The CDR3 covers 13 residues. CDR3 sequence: CATSGGPYNEQFF. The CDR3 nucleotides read TGTGCCACCTCAGGGGGCCCCTACAACGAGCAGTTCTTC.

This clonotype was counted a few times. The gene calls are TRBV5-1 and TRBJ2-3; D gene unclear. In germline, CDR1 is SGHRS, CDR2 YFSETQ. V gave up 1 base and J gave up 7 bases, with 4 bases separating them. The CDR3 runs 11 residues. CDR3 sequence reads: CASSLSNTQYF. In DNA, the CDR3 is TGCGCCAGCAGCTTGTCGAATACGCAGTATTTT.

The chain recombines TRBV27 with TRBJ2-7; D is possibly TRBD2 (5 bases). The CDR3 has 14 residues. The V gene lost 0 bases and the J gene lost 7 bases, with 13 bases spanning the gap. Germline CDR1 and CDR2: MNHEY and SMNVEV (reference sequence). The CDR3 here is CASSLSMAGGEQYF. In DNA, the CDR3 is TGTGCCAGCAGTTTATCGATGGCGGGTGGAGAGCAGTACTTC.

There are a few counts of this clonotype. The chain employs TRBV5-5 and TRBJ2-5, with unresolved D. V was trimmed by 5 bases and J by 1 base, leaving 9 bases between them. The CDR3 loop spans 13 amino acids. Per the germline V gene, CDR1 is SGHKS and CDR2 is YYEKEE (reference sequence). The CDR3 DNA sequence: TGTGCCAGCAGGCGGACCCTCCAAGAGACCCAGTACTTC. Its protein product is CASRRTLQETQYF. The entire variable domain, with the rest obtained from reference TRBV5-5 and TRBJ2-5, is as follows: DAGVTQSPTHLIKTRGQQVTLRCSPISGHKSVSWYQQVLGQGPQFIFQYYEKEERGRGNFPDRFSARQFPNYSSELNVNALLLGDSALYLCASRRTLQETQYFGPGTRLLVL.

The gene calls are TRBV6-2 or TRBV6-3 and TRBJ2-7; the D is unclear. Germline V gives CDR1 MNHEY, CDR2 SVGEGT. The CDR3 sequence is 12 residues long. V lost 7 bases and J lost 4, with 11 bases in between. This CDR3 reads CASNPSGYEQYF. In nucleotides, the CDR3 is TGTGCCAGCAACCCCTCTGGTTACGAGCAGTACTTC.

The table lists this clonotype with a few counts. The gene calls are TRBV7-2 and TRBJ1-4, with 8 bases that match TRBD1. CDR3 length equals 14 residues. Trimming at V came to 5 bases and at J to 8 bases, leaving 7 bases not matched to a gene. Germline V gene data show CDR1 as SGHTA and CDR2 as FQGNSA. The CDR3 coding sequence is TGTGCCAGCAGCCCTGACAGGGGTATCGAAAAACTGTTTTTT. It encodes CASSPDRGIEKLFF.

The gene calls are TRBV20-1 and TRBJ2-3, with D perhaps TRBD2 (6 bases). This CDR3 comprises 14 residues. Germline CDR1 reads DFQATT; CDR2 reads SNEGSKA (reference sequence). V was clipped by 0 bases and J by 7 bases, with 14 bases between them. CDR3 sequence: CSARDRLGIYTQYF. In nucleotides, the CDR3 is TGCAGTGCTAGAGATAGACTAGGCATTTATACGCAGTATTTT.

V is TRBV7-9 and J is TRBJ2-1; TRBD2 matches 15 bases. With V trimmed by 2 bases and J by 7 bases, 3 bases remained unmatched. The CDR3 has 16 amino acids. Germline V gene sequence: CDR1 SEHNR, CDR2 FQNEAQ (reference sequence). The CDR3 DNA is TGTGCCAGCAGCTTACCTGGGACTAGCGGGAGGAATGAGCAGTTCTTC. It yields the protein CASSLPGTSGRNEQFF.

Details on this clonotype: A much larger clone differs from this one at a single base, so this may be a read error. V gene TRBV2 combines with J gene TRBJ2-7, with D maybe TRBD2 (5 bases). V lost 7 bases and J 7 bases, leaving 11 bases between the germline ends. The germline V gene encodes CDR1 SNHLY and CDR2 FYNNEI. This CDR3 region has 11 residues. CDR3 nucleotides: TGTGCCAGCAAAGAGGGCGGGGAGCAGTACTTC. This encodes CASKEGGEQYF.

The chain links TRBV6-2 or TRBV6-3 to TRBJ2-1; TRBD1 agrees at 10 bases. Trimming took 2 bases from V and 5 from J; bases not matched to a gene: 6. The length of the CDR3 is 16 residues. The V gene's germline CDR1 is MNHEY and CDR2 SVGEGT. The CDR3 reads CASSYQTGGANNEQFF. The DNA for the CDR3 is TGTGCCAGCAGTTACCAGACAGGGGGCGCGAACAATGAGCAGTTCTTC.

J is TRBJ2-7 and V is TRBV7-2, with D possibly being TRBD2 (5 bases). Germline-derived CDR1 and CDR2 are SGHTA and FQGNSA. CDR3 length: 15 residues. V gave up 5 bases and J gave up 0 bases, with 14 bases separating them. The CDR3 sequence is CASSKGLPSSYEQYF. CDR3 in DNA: TGTGCCAGCAGCAAAGGACTGCCGAGCTCCTACGAGCAGTACTTC.

The CDR3, as DNA: TGTGCCAGCAGTTCCCCGTCAGAGGGCTATGGCTACACCTTC. It is translated as CASSSPSEGYGYTF. This chain joins TRBV28 and TRBJ1-2; unclear D gene. The V and J ends lost 4 bases and 4 bases respectively, with 13 bases between them. Germline-derived CDR1 and CDR2 are MDHEN and SYDVKM. The length of the CDR3 is 14 residues.

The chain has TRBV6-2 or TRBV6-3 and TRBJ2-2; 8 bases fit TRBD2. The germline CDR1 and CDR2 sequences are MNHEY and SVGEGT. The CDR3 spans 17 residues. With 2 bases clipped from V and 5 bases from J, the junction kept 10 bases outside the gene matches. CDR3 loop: CASSYPGSGGLTGELFF. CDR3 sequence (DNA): TGTGCCAGCAGTTACCCCGGCAGCGGGGGCCTAACCGGGGAGCTGTTTTTT.

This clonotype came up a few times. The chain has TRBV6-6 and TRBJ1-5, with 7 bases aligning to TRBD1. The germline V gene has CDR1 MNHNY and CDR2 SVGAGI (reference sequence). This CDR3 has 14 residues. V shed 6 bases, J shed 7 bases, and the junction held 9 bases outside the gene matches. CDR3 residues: CASSLNRGQQPQHF. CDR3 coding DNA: TGTGCCAGCAGCCTTAACAGGGGACAACAGCCCCAGCATTTT.